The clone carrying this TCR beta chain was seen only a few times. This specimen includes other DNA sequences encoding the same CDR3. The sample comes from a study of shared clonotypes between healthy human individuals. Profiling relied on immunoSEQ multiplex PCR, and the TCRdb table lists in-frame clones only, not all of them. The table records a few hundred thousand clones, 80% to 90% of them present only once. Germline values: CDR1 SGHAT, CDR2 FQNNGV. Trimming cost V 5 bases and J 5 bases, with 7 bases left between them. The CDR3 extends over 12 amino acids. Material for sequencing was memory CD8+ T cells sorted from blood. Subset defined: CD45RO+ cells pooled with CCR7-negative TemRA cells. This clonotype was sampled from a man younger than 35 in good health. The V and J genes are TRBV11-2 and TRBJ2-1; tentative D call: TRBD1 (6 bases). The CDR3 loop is CASSPGDNEQFF. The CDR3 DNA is TGTGCCAGCAGCCCAGGGGACAATGAGCAGTTCTTC.